Each of the 23 T cell receptor beta chains below was sequenced from the same sample in a study of blood T cell repertoires in COVID-19. Sequenced by immunoSEQ multiplex PCR; TCRdb stores in-frame clones only, minus some. The sample lists tens of thousands of clones; 75% to 95% were seen once. The sequenced sample was peripheral blood. These receptors were obtained from a woman aged 50 to 65 in a cohort sampled during active COVID-19.

In this sample, this clone turned up a few times. The V call is TRBV18, the J call TRBJ2-7; D uncertain. Trimming stripped 3 bases from V and 2 bases from J, with 11 bases between. The CDR3 sequence is 14 residues long. Germline values: CDR1 KGHSH, CDR2 LQKENI. Here the CDR3 DNA reads TGTGCCAGCTCACCGCGGAGTACGACCTACGAGCAGTACTTC. Protein product: CASSPRSTTYEQYF.

The chain recombines TRBV10-2 with TRBJ2-1; 7 positions agree with TRBD2. V shed 2 bases, J shed 0 bases, and the junction held 4 bases outside the gene matches. This CDR3 region has 16 residues. Germline-derived CDR1 and CDR2 are WSHSY and SAAADI. DNA of the CDR3: TGCGCCAGCAGTGAGGGGCGGGAGTTCTCCTACAATGAGCAGTTCTTC. Encoded protein: CASSEGREFSYNEQFF.

This chain links TRBV19 with TRBJ1-4, with 9 bases aligning to TRBD1. The CDR3 length is 15 residues. The ends lost 5 bases at V and 4 bases at J; junction bases unmatched: 5. Germline values: CDR1 LNHDA, CDR2 SQIVND (reference sequence). As DNA, the CDR3 is TGTGCCAGTAGTCGACAGGGGGGAGGTAATGAAAAACTGTTTTTT. Translated: CASSRQGGGNEKLFF.

The chain is built from TRBV3-1 (or the pseudogene TRBV3-2) and TRBJ2-5; no definite D call. The CDR3 is made up of 14 amino acids. The ends were cut back, 2 bases at V and 5 bases at J, with 12 bases in the middle. CDR1 is LGHDT and CDR2 is YNNKEL in the germline V gene (reference sequence). CDR3: CASSQTPSRETQYF. CDR3 DNA sequence: TGTGCCAGCAGCCAAACCCCCTCCCGGGAGACCCAGTACTTC.

The CDR3 sequence: CASSLGPGGNTEAFF. DNA for the CDR3: TGCGCCAGCAGCTTGGGGCCAGGGGGCAACACTGAAGCTTTCTTT. The chain employs TRBV5-1 and TRBJ1-1; 8 positions agree with TRBD1. The CDR3 covers 15 residues. CDR1 is SGHRS and CDR2 is YFSETQ in the germline V gene. J gave up 2 bases and V 0 bases, and 3 bases lay outside the gene matches. Using reference TRBV5-1 and TRBJ1-1 for the parts outside the CDR3, the full variable domain is KAGVTQTPRYLIKTRGQQVTLSCSPISGHRSVSWYQQTPGQGLQFLFEYFSETQRNKGNFPGRFSGRQFSNSRSEMNVSTLELGDSALYLCASSLGPGGNTEAFFGQGTRLTVV.

V usage is TRBV9 and J usage is TRBJ1-1, with D unclear. The CDR3 totals 16 residues. Trimming shortened V by 0 bases and J by 0 bases, and 12 bases separated the two germline ends. Looked up from germline, CDR1 is SGDLS and CDR2 is YYNGEE. CDR3: CASSVGSAAMNTEAFF. CDR3 DNA: TGTGCCAGCAGCGTAGGCAGCGCGGCGATGAACACTGAAGCTTTCTTT.

The genes are TRBV11-1 and TRBJ1-1; no firm D call. Per the germline V gene, CDR1 is SGHAT and CDR2 is FQDESV (reference sequence). Trimming took 6 bases from V and 7 from J, leaving 15 bases between them. The length of the CDR3 is 13 residues. CDR3 in DNA: TGTGCCAGCAGAACATACCGTACCAATGAAGCTTTCTTT. Translating it yields CASRTYRTNEAFF. The variable domain in full, completed from reference TRBV11-1 and TRBJ1-1, reads EAEVAQSPRYKITEKSQAVAFWCDPISGHATLYWYRQILGQGPELLVQFQDESVVDDSQLPKDRFSAERLKGVDSTLKIQPAELGDSAMYLCASRTYRTNEAFFGQGTRLTVV.

The chain combines TRBV9 with TRBJ2-2, with 11 bases fitting TRBD2. Trimming removed 3 bases from V and 5 bases from J; junction bases left unmatched: 9. This CDR3 has 17 residues. Looked up from germline, CDR1 is SGDLS and CDR2 is YYNGEE. The CDR3 coding sequence is TGTGCCAGCAGCGGGCGCGGGAGGACTAGCGGGACCGGGGAGCTGTTTTTT. Translation gives CASSGRGRTSGTGELFF. Based on the CDR3 plus reference TRBV9 and TRBJ2-2, the full variable domain is DSGVTQTPKHLITATGQRVTLRCSPRSGDLSVYWYQQSLDQGLQFLIQYYNGEERAKGNILERFSAQQFPDLHSELNLSSLELGDSALYFCASSGRGRTSGTGELFFGEGSRLTVL.

The chain is built from TRBV19 and TRBJ2-2, with 7 bases fitting TRBD1. CDR1 LNHDA and CDR2 SQIVND come from the germline V gene (reference sequence). The CDR3 length is 14 residues. Losses at the gene ends were 6 bases for V and 0 bases for J; bases not matched to a gene: 1. The CDR3 nucleotides read TGTGCCAGTAGGGGACAGACGAACACCGGGGAGCTGTTTTTT. Its protein product is CASRGQTNTGELFF.

V and J are TRBV15 and TRBJ2-1, with 7 positions matching TRBD1. In germline, CDR1 is LNHNV, CDR2 YYDKDF (reference sequence). The V segment lost 7 bases and the J segment 6 bases; nucleotides outside the gene matches: 6. CDR3 size: 13 residues. The CDR3 sequence is CATNPGQINEQFF. The CDR3 DNA is TGTGCCACCAACCCGGGACAGATCAATGAGCAGTTCTTC.

The chain couples TRBV2 to TRBJ2-1, with TRBD1 identical over 7 bases. The germline gives CDR1 SNHLY, CDR2 FYNNEI. The V gene end was trimmed by 1 base and the J gene end by 8 bases; junction bases not matched to a gene: 8. The CDR3 has 15 residues. CDR3 DNA: TGTGCCAGCAGTGAAGGAAGACAGGGCTGGCATGAGCAGTTCTTC. Its protein product is CASSEGRQGWHEQFF.

The J gene is TRBJ1-1, the V gene TRBV6-5; 8 bases map to TRBD1. The CDR3 loop spans 15 amino acids. Germline V gene lookup returns CDR1 MNHEY and CDR2 SVGAGI. The junction had 5 bases not matched to a gene; V was cut back by 5 bases and J by 0 bases. The DNA of the CDR3 is TGTGCCAGCAGTACCTACAGGGGGATGAACACTGAAGCTTTCTTT. This codes for CASSTYRGMNTEAFF.

This rearrangement joins TRBV19 to TRBJ2-1; D is unclear. CDR1 is LNHDA and CDR2 is SQIVND in the germline V gene (reference sequence). This CDR3 region has 13 residues. Trimming removed 0 bases from V and 10 bases from J, with 10 bases in between. CDR3 sequence reads: CASSIEGAREQFF. CDR3 sequence (DNA): TGTGCCAGTAGTATAGAAGGAGCGAGAGAGCAGTTCTTC.

The V and J genes are TRBV19 and TRBJ1-1; D gene uncertain. Between the trimmed V and J ends, which lost 6 bases and 4 bases, there was a span of 18 bases. The CDR3 covers 15 residues. Germline V gene data show CDR1 as LNHDA and CDR2 as SQIVND (reference sequence). CDR3 DNA: TGTGCCAGTAGCTCCTCCGGGCACGGGAGCACTGAAGCTTTCTTT. It specifies CASSSSGHGSTEAFF. Using reference TRBV19 and TRBJ1-1 for the parts outside the CDR3, the full variable domain is DGGITQSPKYLFRKEGQNVTLSCEQNLNHDAMYWYRQDPGQGLRLIYYSQIVNDFQKGDIAEGYSVSREKKESFPLTVTSAQKNPTAFYLCASSSSGHGSTEAFFGQGTRLTVV.

The chain couples TRBV19 to TRBJ2-1; 14 bases map to TRBD2. This CDR3 comprises 16 residues. The trim removed 1 base at V and 9 bases at J, leaving 5 bases unmatched. Germline V lookup: CDR1 LNHDA, CDR2 SQIVND (reference sequence). DNA of the CDR3: TGTGCCAGTAGTATAGGACTAGCGGGAGGGGGGGGTGAGCAGTTCTTC. Translating gives CASSIGLAGGGGEQFF.

V and J are TRBV6-1 and TRBJ1-2; 8 bases fit TRBD1. V shed 6 bases, J shed 7 bases, and the junction held 13 bases outside the gene matches. This CDR3 spans 15 amino acids. Germline V gene sequence: CDR1 MNHNS, CDR2 SASEGT. The CDR3 spells CASRTRQQGALGYTF. DNA of the CDR3: TGTGCCAGCAGAACGCGCCAGCAGGGGGCGCTTGGCTACACCTTC.

The rearrangement uses TRBV3-1 (or the pseudogene TRBV3-2) and TRBJ2-1; tentatively, D is TRBD2 (6 bases). V was clipped by 3 bases and J by 10 bases, with 16 bases between them. CDR3 size: 14 residues. From germline, CDR1 is LGHDT and CDR2 YNNKEL (reference sequence). As DNA, the CDR3 is TGTGCCAGCAGCCAGCGCGGGGCGGCTGTCGAGCAGTTCTTC. Amino acid sequence: CASSQRGAAVEQFF.

The chain links TRBV7-9 to TRBJ2-1; 13 positions agree with TRBD2. The CDR3 spans 16 residues. With 6 bases clipped from V and 4 bases from J, the junction kept 6 bases outside the gene matches. Germline V lookup: CDR1 SEHNR, CDR2 FQNEAQ (reference sequence). CDR3 in DNA: TGTGCCAGCAGAGGACTAGCGGGGGCGAAATACAATGAGCAGTTCTTC. Translated: CASRGLAGAKYNEQFF.

V gene TRBV6-5 combines with J gene TRBJ1-2, with TRBD1 identical over 8 bases. The CDR3 spans 11 residues. Germline CDR1 is MNHEY and CDR2 is SVGAGI. CDR3 amino acids: CATGQVYGYTF. Here the CDR3 DNA reads TGTGCAACGGGACAGGTCTATGGCTACACCTTC.

V is TRBV7-9 and J is TRBJ2-3; TRBD2 matches 10 bases. V was clipped by 5 bases and J by 1 base; unmatched bases: 3. The CDR3 length is 15 residues. In germline, CDR1 is SEHNR, CDR2 FQNEAQ (reference sequence). The CDR3 coding sequence is TGTGCCAGCAGCACCCTAGCGGGGGGCACAGATACGCAGTATTTT. It yields the protein CASSTLAGGTDTQYF.

The chain uses TRBV5-1 and TRBJ1-2, with D possibly TRBD1 on 5 matching bases. The CDR3 is made up of 15 amino acids. Trimming left V 4 bases short and J 2 bases short, with 15 bases between. Germline-derived CDR1 and CDR2 are SGHRS and YFSETQ. CDR3 nucleotide sequence: TGCGCCAGCAGCCCCTGGCAGGGCGCGAACTATGGCTACACCTTC. It codes for CASSPWQGANYGYTF. Complete variable domain (other parts from reference TRBV5-1 and TRBJ1-2): KAGVTQTPRYLIKTRGQQVTLSCSPISGHRSVSWYQQTPGQGLQFLFEYFSETQRNKGNFPGRFSGRQFSNSRSEMNVSTLELGDSALYLCASSPWQGANYGYTFGSGTRLTVV.

In the case of this clone: Within the sample, other DNA sequences also encode this same CDR3. V gene TRBV11-3 combines with J gene TRBJ2-3, with 13 bases matching TRBD2. The germline CDR1 and CDR2 sequences are SGHNT and YENEEA. The CDR3 is made up of 16 amino acids. V dropped 4 bases and J dropped 3; count of bases not matched to a gene: 4. DNA for the CDR3: TGTGCCAGCAGCTCAAGACTAGCGGGAGGTACAGATACGCAGTATTTT. It specifies CASSSRLAGGTDTQYF.

The rearrangement uses TRBV30 and TRBJ1-1, with TRBD1 matching over 7 bases. This CDR3 has 13 residues. The V gene end was trimmed by 0 bases and the J gene end by 3 bases; junction bases not matched to a gene: 1. The V gene's germline CDR1 is GTSNPN and CDR2 SVGIG (reference sequence). The CDR3 DNA sequence: TGTGCCTGGAGTGTAGGGACAGACACTGAAGCTTTCTTT. Its protein is CAWSVGTDTEAFF.